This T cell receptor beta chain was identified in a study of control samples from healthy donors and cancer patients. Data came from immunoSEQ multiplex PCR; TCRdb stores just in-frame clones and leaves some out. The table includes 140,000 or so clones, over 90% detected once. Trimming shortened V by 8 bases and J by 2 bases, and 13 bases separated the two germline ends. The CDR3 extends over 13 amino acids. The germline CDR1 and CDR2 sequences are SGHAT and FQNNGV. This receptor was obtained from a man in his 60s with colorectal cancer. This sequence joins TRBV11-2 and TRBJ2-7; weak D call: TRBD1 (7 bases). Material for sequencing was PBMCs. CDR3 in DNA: TGTGCCAGCCTGGGCAGGGGGGCCTACGAGCAGTACTTC. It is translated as CASLGRGAYEQYF.